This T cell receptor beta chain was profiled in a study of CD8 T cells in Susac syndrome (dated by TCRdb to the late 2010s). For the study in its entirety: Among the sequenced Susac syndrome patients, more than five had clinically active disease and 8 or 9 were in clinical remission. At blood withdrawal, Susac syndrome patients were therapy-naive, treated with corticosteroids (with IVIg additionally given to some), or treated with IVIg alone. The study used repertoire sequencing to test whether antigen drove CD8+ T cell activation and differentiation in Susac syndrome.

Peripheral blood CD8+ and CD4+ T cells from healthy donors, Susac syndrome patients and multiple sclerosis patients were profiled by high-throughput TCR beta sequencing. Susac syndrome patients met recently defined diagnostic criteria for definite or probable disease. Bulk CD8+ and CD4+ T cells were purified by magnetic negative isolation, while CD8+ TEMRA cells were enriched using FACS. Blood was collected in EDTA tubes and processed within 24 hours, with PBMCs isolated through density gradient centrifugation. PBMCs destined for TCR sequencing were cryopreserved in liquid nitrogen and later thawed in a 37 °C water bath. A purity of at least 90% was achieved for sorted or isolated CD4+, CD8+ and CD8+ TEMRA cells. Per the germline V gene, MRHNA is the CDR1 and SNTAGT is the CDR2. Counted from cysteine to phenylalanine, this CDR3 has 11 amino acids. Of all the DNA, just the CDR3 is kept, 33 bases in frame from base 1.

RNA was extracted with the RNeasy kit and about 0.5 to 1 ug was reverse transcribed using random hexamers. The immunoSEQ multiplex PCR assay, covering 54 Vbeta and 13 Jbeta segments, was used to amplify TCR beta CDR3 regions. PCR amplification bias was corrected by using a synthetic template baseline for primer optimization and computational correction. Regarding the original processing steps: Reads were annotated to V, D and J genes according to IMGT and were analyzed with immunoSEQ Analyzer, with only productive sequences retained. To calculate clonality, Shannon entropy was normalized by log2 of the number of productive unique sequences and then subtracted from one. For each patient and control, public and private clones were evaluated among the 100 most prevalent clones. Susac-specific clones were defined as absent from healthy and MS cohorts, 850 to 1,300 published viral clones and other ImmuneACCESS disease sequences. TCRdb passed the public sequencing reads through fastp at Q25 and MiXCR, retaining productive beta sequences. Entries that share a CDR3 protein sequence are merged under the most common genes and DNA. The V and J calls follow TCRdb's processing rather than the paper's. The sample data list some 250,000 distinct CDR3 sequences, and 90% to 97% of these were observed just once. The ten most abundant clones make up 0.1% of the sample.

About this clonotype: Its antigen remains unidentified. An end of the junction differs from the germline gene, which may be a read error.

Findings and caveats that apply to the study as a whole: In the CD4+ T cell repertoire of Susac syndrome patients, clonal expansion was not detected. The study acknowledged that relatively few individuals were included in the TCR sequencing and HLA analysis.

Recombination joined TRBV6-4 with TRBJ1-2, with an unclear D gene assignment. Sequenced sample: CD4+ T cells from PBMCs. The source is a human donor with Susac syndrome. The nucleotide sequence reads TGTGCCAGCAGTGACTCCGGGCGGCTACACTTC. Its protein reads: CASSDSGRLHF.